This T cell receptor (beta chain) was observed in a study of shared T cell receptors in the human thymus. This CDR3 has 15 amino acids. V shed 6 bases, J shed 5 bases, and the junction held 14 bases outside the gene matches. Germline V CDR1 and CDR2: SQVTM, ANQGSEA. The protocol was immunoSEQ multiplex PCR, while the TCRdb copy is restricted to in-frame clones and leaves out a portion. The sample has 600,000 to 900,000 clones; 75% to 90% are singletons. These data also formed part of another study, on human thymus T cells. That publication notes: Those donating were healthy Finnish infants in corrective surgery for congenital heart defects. Corrective cardiac operations yielded the resected thymus tissue. Among thymic and blood repertoires, usage of V and J genes appeared biased.

Sample: thymocytes. This clonotype was sampled from a girl less than two years old with a congenital heart defect. This sequence joins TRBV29-1 and TRBJ1-1, with 8 bases lining up with TRBD1. This CDR3 reads CSVEKIGQGETEAFF. The CDR3 DNA reads TGCAGCGTCGAGAAAATAGGACAGGGTGAAACTGAAGCTTTCTTT.